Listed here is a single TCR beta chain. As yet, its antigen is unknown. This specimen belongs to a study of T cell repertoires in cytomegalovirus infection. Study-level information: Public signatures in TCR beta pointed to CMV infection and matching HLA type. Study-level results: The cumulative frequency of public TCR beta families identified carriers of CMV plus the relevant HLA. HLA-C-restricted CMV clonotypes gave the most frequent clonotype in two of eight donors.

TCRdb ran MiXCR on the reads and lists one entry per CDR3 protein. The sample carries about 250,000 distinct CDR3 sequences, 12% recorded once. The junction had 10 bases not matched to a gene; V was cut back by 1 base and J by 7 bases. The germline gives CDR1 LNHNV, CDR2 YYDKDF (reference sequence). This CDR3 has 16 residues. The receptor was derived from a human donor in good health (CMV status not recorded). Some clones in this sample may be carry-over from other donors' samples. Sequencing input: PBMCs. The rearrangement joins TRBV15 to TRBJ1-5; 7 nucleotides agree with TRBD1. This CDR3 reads CATSRVDRERRQPQHF. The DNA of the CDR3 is TGTGCCACCAGCAGAGTTGACAGGGAGAGAAGGCAGCCCCAGCATTTT.